This TCR beta chain is drawn from a study of blood T cell repertoires in COVID-19. Followed over time, Seattle patients had been enrolled while infection was active. The CDR3 is 14 residues long. Germline V gene data show CDR1 as SGHRS and CDR2 as YFSETQ. The V segment lost 4 bases and the J segment 3 bases; nucleotides outside the gene matches: 6. Assay used: immunoSEQ multiplex PCR; TCRdb lists only in-frame clones, some missing. The table shows under 400,000 clones, with about 90% occurring only once. The chain uses TRBV5-1 and TRBJ1-2, with 7 bases fitting TRBD1. What was sequenced was peripheral blood. This receptor was identified in a woman in her thirties with COVID-19, enrolled during active disease. The CDR3 loop reads CASSPPGQHYGYTF. The DNA for the CDR3 is TGCGCCAGCAGCCCACCGGGACAGCACTATGGCTACACCTTC.